This section outlines one TCR beta chain sequence together with its context. Antigen: not known. This entry is derived from a study of CD8+ T cells in alopecia areata. Study in general: Those patients who were treated received oral tofacitinib, which was given at 5 to 10 mg twice daily for moderate-to-severe alopecia areata. Percent of scalp involved defined treated patients' severity scores. Study results and limitations: In scalp samples, resident alphabeta T cells of normal skin are also sequenced. A single nonresponder leaves the baseline CD8+ expansion link to response uncertain.

RNA extraction was followed by reverse transcription into cDNA, which acted as the sequencing template. Sequencing was performed with immunoSEQ multiplex PCR; in TCRdb, only in-frame clones are kept and a portion is missing. This table has hundreds of thousands of clones, 66% appearing once. V lost 7 bases and J lost 1, with 17 bases in between. There are 16 residues in the CDR3. Germline V gene sequence: CDR1 GTSNPN, CDR2 SVGIG (reference sequence). The treatment is: oral pan-JAK inhibitor, 5-10 mg twice daily. The source is a human donor with alopecia areata. The material sequenced was CD4+ T cells sorted from blood, taken around week 44, from a patient treated with tofacitinib. The chain joins TRBV30 to TRBJ2-6, with D possibly called TRBD1 or TRBD2 (5 bases each). The CDR3 is CALKRGARSGANVLTF. For the CDR3, the DNA is TGTGCCTTGAAGAGGGGCGCAAGGTCTGGGGCCAACGTCCTGACTTTC.